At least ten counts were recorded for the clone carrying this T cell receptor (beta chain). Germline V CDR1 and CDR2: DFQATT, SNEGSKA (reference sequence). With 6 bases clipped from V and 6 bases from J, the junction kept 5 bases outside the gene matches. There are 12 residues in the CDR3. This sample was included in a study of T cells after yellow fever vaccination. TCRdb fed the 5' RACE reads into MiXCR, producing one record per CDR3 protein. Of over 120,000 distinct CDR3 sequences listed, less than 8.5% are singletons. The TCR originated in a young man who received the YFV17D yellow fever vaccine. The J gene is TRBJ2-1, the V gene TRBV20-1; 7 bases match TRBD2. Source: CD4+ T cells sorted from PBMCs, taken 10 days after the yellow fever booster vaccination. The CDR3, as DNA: TGCAGTGCCGCGGGAGTCCTCAATGAGCAGTTCTTC. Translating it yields CSAAGVLNEQFF.